This passage covers 12 T cell receptor beta chains from one sample sequenced in a study of blood T cell repertoires in COVID-19. Sequencing was performed with immunoSEQ multiplex PCR; in TCRdb, only in-frame clones are kept and a portion is missing. This table has about 95,000 clones, about four fifths appearing once. Material: peripheral blood. All receptors come from a man older than 75 with COVID-19, enrolled during active disease.

This rearrangement joins TRBV7-9 to TRBJ2-1, with TRBD2 matching over 8 bases. CDR1 is SEHNR, CDR2 FQNEAQ, per germline (reference sequence). CDR3 length: 17 residues. With V trimmed by 7 bases and J by 5 bases, 16 bases remained unmatched. CDR3 bases: TGTGCCAGCAACCCAGGCACTAGCGGACTACCTGACAATGAGCAGTTCTTC. Protein sequence: CASNPGTSGLPDNEQFF.

Here the CDR3 reads CASSLGGQTPKTQYF. CDR3 in DNA: TGTGCCAGCAGCTTAGGTGGACAAACCCCCAAGACCCAGTACTTC. The chain has TRBV11-3 and TRBJ2-5; a weak D match, TRBD1 (5 bases). The V gene's germline CDR1 is SGHNT and CDR2 YENEEA. Trimming cost V 1 base and J 6 bases, with 15 bases left between them. The CDR3 loop spans 15 amino acids.

The V call is TRBV10-3, the J call TRBJ1-3; a possible D gene is TRBD1 (6 bases). V dropped 5 bases and J dropped 2 bases, with 13 bases sitting between them. This CDR3 contains 15 residues. Germline CDR1 ENHRY, CDR2 SYGVKD. CDR3 in amino acids: CAISLTGVAGNTIYF. DNA for the CDR3: TGTGCCATCAGTCTGACAGGAGTAGCTGGAAACACCATATATTTT.

This clone was recorded once. This sequence joins TRBV3-1 (or the pseudogene TRBV3-2) and TRBJ1-6; D is uncertain. V lost 2 bases to trimming and J lost 8 bases, with 4 bases between them. CDR3 length: 12 amino acids. Per the germline V gene, CDR1 is LGHDT and CDR2 is YNNKEL (reference sequence). CDR3 DNA sequence: TGTGCCAGCAGCCAACGGGATTCACCCCTCCACTTT. This encodes CASSQRDSPLHF.

The chain employs TRBV21-1 and TRBJ1-5; the table gives TRBD1 as D, unverified against the DNA. TRBV21-1 is marked as a pseudogene. This CDR3 has 16 residues. Here the CDR3 DNA reads TGTGCCAGCCGGGACAGGGGGCGCGAGGGCAATCAGCCCCAGCATTTT. Its translation is CASRDRGREGNQPQHF.

The V gene is TRBV4-3, the J gene TRBJ1-1, with D tentatively TRBD1 (6 bases). Trimming stripped 6 bases from V and 6 bases from J, with 17 bases between. CDR1 LGHNA and CDR2 YSLEER come from the germline V gene. CDR3 size: 14 residues. As DNA, the CDR3 is TGCGCCAGCAGTCGTCACAGGGAGGGCTCTGAAGCTTTCTTT. Translation gives CASSRHREGSEAFF.

This clone is a singleton in its sample. This chain connects TRBV30 to TRBJ1-4; D is unclear. This CDR3 is built from 12 residues. CDR1 and CDR2 from the germline V gene are GTSNPN and SVGIG (reference sequence). Trimming stripped 0 bases from V and 5 bases from J, with 4 bases between. CDR3 nucleotides: TGTGCCTGGAGTGTCGAGAATGAAAAACTGTTTTTT. Encoded protein: CAWSVENEKLFF. Full variable domain (remainder filled in from reference TRBV30 and TRBJ1-4): SQTIHQWPATLVQPVGSPLSLECTVEGTSNPNLYWYRQAAGRGLQLLFYSVGIGQISSEVPQNLSASRPQDRQFILSSKKLLLSDSGFYLCAWSVENEKLFFGSGTQLSVL.

The chain has TRBV4-3 and TRBJ1-4; 9 bases fit TRBD1. Germline V gene sequence: CDR1 LGHNA, CDR2 YSLEER. This CDR3 region has 15 residues. Losses at the gene ends were 1 base for V and 4 bases for J; bases not matched to a gene: 1. The CDR3 reads CASSQGDRDNEKLFF. DNA of the CDR3: TGCGCCAGCAGCCAAGGGGACAGGGATAATGAAAAACTGTTTTTT.

The chain has TRBV29-1 and TRBJ2-3, with D perhaps matching TRBD1 (6 bases). The CDR3 is 15 residues long. The ends were cut back, 6 bases at V and 4 bases at J, with 20 bases in the middle. Germline V CDR1 and CDR2: SQVTM, ANQGSEA. CDR3 sequence reads: CSVGAEGRLADTQYF. The CDR3 DNA reads as TGCAGCGTGGGGGCTGAGGGCAGGCTGGCAGATACGCAGTATTTT.

CDR3 in amino acids: CASSSGTGVEDGYTF. The CDR3 region has the DNA TGTGCCAGCAGTTCCGGGACAGGGGTTGAAGATGGCTACACCTTC. The V gene is TRBV28, the J gene TRBJ1-2, with 10 bases aligning to TRBD1. V dropped 4 bases and J dropped 6; count of bases not matched to a gene: 8. CDR3 length equals 15 residues. Germline CDR1 is MDHEN and CDR2 is SYDVKM.

This sequence joins TRBV18 and TRBJ1-4; unclear D gene. In germline, CDR1 is KGHSH, CDR2 LQKENI. Trimming took 9 bases from V and 0 from J, leaving 8 bases between them. CDR3 size: 13 residues. The CDR3 reads CASYTSTNEKLFF. In DNA form, the CDR3 reads TGTGCCAGTTACACCTCAACTAATGAAAAACTGTTTTTT.

The chain links TRBV6-5 to TRBJ2-7, with 8 bases identical to TRBD2. The CDR3 totals 14 residues. Germline V lookup: CDR1 MNHEY, CDR2 SVGAGI. J gave up 8 bases and V 6 bases, and 12 bases lay outside the gene matches. The CDR3, as DNA: TGTGCCAGCAGAACCAGCGGGAGTTACGTCAAGCAGTACTTC. Translated: CASRTSGSYVKQYF.